Listed below are T cell receptor beta chains from one sample, sequenced in a study of cytomegalovirus exposure and HLA in healthy donors. TCRdb keeps only in-frame clones here, not all; method: immunoSEQ multiplex PCR. The table has 100,000 to 150,000 clones, approximately 84% seen once. Material for sequencing was PBMCs. All receptors derive from a middle-aged man in good health and CMV-seronegative. Each CDR3 is given with its conserved first and last residue. The D gene is left open where the match is weak. Some rows have no size entry. The others give once, few or many, or a class for an expanded clone.

D: .; J: TRBJ1-2; size: .; V: TRBV18; DNA: TGTGCCAGCTCACCTGGGACACCTAATAATGGCTACACCTTC; CDR3: CASSPGTPNNGYTF
D: .; J: TRBJ2-2; size: .; V: TRBV15; DNA: TGTGCCACCAGCAGAGAGGGCCGACCGGACACCGGGGAGCTGTTTTTT; CDR3: CATSREGRPDTGELFF
D: .; J: TRBJ2-7; size: .; V: TRBV2; DNA: TGTACCAGCAACTCAGGGGCTTCCTACGAGCAGTACTTC; CDR3: CTSNSGASYEQYF
D: TRBD1; J: TRBJ1-4; size: .; V: TRBV2; DNA: TGTGCCAGCAGTGGTGACAGGGGACGAGAAGAAAAACTGTTTTTT; CDR3: CASSGDRGREEKLFF
D: TRBD1; J: TRBJ2-7; size: .; V: TRBV27; DNA: TGTGCCAGCAGTTTACTCTCAGACAGGGCCGGCGAGCAGTACTTC; CDR3: CASSLLSDRAGEQYF
D: TRBD2; J: TRBJ2-2; size: once; V: TRBV30; DNA: TGTGCCTGGATGTTTAGCGGGGGATTTGGCGGGGAGCTGTTTTTT; CDR3: CAWMFSGGFGGELFF
D: .; J: TRBJ1-5; size: .; V: TRBV7-2; DNA: TGTGCCAGCAGCTTAGTTGAGTTTCAGCCCCAGCATTTT; CDR3: CASSLVEFQPQHF
D: TRBD1; J: TRBJ2-7; size: .; V: TRBV27; DNA: TGTGCCAGCAGCCGGACAGGGGGCTATCGGTCCTACGAGCAGTACTTC; CDR3: CASSRTGGYRSYEQYF
D: .; J: TRBJ1-2; size: .; V: TRBV2; DNA: TGTGCCAGCAGTATGTCGATTAGCTATGGCTACCCCTTC; CDR3: CASSMSISYGYPF
D: TRBD1; J: TRBJ1-3; size: .; V: TRBV29-1; DNA: TGCAGCGTCGGGACAGTGGGAAACACCATATATTTT; CDR3: CSVGTVGNTIYF
D: TRBD1; J: TRBJ1-4; size: .; V: TRBV7-6; DNA: TGTGCCAGCAGCAAGGACAGGGGGAATGAAAAACTGTTTTTC; CDR3: CASSKDRGNEKLFF
D: .; J: TRBJ2-2; size: .; V: TRBV5-6; DNA: TGTGCCAGCAGCTTTCAGGGTCGGCTCGCCGGGGAGCTGTTTTTT; CDR3: CASSFQGRLAGELFF
D: TRBD1; J: TRBJ2-1; size: .; V: TRBV7-3; DNA: TGTGCCAGCAGCCCAGACAGGGGGAATCAGTTCTTC; CDR3: CASSPDRGNQFF
D: TRBD1; J: TRBJ1-1; size: .; V: TRBV18; DNA: TGTGCCAGCTCAACCACAGGGGGGTGGGACACTGAAGCTTTCTTT; CDR3: CASSTTGGWDTEAFF
D: TRBD2; J: TRBJ2-7; size: .; V: TRBV11-2; DNA: TGTGCCAGCAGCTTAGCCCCAACTAGCGACTACGAGCAGTACTTC; CDR3: CASSLAPTSDYEQYF
D: .; J: TRBJ2-5; size: .; V: TRBV28; DNA: TGTGCCAGCAACGCGGGGCCAGAGACCCAGTACTTC; CDR3: CASNAGPETQYF
D: TRBD1; J: TRBJ2-7; size: .; V: TRBV5-4; DNA: TGTGCCAGCAGCCCTCCGGGACAGGGGGTAAAGAAGCAGTACTTC; CDR3: CASSPPGQGVKKQYF
D: TRBD2; J: TRBJ2-3; size: .; V: TRBV10-3; DNA: TGTGCCATCAGTGTGGGCGGGGGTGGTCCGACAGATACGCAGTATTTT; CDR3: CAISVGGGGPTDTQYF
D: TRBD2; J: TRBJ2-7; size: .; V: TRBV10-3; DNA: TGTGCCATCAGTGATTATCGGACTAGGCGGGAGGCTGGTTCCTACGAGCAGTACTTC; CDR3: CAISDYRTRREAGSYEQYF
D: .; J: TRBJ2-1; size: .; V: TRBV9; DNA: TGTGCCAGCAGCGTAACGGGTGAGGGCAATGAGCAGTTCTTC; CDR3: CASSVTGEGNEQFF
D: TRBD1; J: TRBJ2-7; size: .; V: TRBV7-8; DNA: TGTGCCAGCAGCCCGACTCGGACAGGGAGCGTAATCGAGCAGTACTTC; CDR3: CASSPTRTGSVIEQYF
D: TRBD2; J: TRBJ2-5; size: .; V: TRBV5-1; DNA: TGCGCCAGCAGCTTGGATCGGGGCGGGAGGGGCCAAGAGACCCAGTACTTC; CDR3: CASSLDRGGRGQETQYF
D: .; J: TRBJ1-1; size: .; V: TRBV21-1; DNA: TGTGCCAGCAGCAAAGGGTTTCGGACTTTAAACCCTAATTCCATGAACACTGAAGCTTTCTTT; CDR3: CASSKGFRTLNPNSMNTEAFF